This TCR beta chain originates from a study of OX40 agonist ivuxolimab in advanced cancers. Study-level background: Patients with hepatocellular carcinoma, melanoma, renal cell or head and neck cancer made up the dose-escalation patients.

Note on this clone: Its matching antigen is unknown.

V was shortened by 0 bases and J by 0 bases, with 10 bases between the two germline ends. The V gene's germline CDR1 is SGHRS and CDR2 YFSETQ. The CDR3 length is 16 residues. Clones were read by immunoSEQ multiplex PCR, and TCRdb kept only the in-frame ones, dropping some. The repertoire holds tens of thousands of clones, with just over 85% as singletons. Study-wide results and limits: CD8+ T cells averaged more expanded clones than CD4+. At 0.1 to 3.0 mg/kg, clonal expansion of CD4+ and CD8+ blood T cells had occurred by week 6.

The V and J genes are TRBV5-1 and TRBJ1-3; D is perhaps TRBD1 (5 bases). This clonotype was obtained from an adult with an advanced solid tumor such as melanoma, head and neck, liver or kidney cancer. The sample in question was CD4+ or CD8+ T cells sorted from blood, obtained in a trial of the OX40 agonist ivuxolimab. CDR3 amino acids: CASSLGTTSSGNTIYF. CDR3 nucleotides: TGCGCCAGCAGCTTGGGGACAACGAGCTCTGGAAACACCATATATTTT.